These 13 T cell receptor beta chains share one sample of origin, sequenced in a study of T cell responses to AZD1222 COVID-19 vaccine. Profiled with immunoSEQ multiplex PCR; TCRdb holds only in-frame clones, not every one. This sample has fewer than 200,000 clones, with 94% found just once. This sample comprised peripheral blood, obtained 28 days after the second AZD1222 dose. The receptors shown here come from an adult who received the AZD1222 COVID-19 vaccine.

The gene calls are TRBV7-8 and TRBJ1-2; D gene ambiguous. V lost 5 bases and J 9 bases, leaving 22 bases between the germline ends. Germline V CDR1 and CDR2: SGHVS, FQNEAQ. The length of the CDR3 is 15 residues. This CDR3 is CASSPRRMAVVSYTF. In nucleotides, the CDR3 is TGTGCCAGCAGCCCTCGCAGGATGGCCGTAGTTAGCTACACCTTC.

The CDR3 here is CASSRGRAGTGELFF. CDR3 nucleotide sequence: TGCGCCAGCAGCCGAGGCAGGGCAGGGACCGGGGAGCTGTTTTTT. V gene TRBV4-3 combines with J gene TRBJ2-2; weak D call: TRBD1 (5 bases). Deletions cut 4 bases from V and 5 bases from J, with 14 bases between. CDR1 is LGHNA and CDR2 is YSLEER in the germline V gene. This CDR3 is built from 15 residues.

The chain recombines TRBV9 with TRBJ2-5, with 10 bases aligning to TRBD1. From germline, CDR1 is SGDLS and CDR2 YYNGEE. This CDR3 region has 17 residues. J lost 5 bases, V lost 0 bases, and 10 bases had no gene match. CDR3 in DNA: TGTGCCAGCAGCGTAGGGGGGACAGGGGCAGGGGTTGAGACCCAGTACTTC. Translation: CASSVGGTGAGVETQYF.

This rearrangement joins TRBV7-2 to TRBJ2-7; D is perhaps TRBD1 (7 bases). V lost 5 bases to trimming and J lost 2 bases, with 19 bases between them. CDR3 size: 16 residues. CDR1 is SGHTA, CDR2 FQGNSA, per germline. The CDR3 sequence: CASSLPGQGGAYEQYF. The CDR3 nucleotides are TGTGCCAGCAGCCTGCCGGGGCAGGGGGGCGCCTACGAGCAGTACTTC.

This sequence joins TRBV5-4 and TRBJ1-3; 9 positions agree with TRBD1. This CDR3 spans 16 amino acids. V shed 3 bases, J shed 3 bases, and the junction held 7 bases outside the gene matches. The germline V gene has CDR1 SGHNT and CDR2 YYREEE (reference sequence). DNA for the CDR3: TGTGCCAGCAGCTCCCGGGACAGGGAACTTGGAAACACCATATATTTT. Its protein product is CASSSRDRELGNTIYF.

The chain carries TRBV28 and TRBJ1-1, with a possible D match to TRBD1 (5 bases). The CDR3 has 12 residues. V shed 9 bases and J shed 1 base, with 9 bases lying between them. The germline V gene has CDR1 MDHEN and CDR2 SYDVKM. CDR3 in DNA: TGTGCCAGTACCACAGGGAACACTGAAGCTTTCTTT. Amino acid sequence: CASTTGNTEAFF.

The chain combines TRBV5-1 with TRBJ2-1; D perhaps matches TRBD2 (5 bases). Germline V gene sequence: CDR1 SGHRS, CDR2 YFSETQ. Trimming took off 6 bases at V and 7 bases at J, with 11 bases between the two ends. The CDR3 loop spans 12 amino acids. CDR3 DNA sequence: TGCGCCAGCACAGAGCCGGGGAATGAGCAGTTCTTC. This codes for CASTEPGNEQFF.

The genes are TRBV5-8 and TRBJ2-3; D call uncertain. Per germline, CDR1 SGHTS and CDR2 YDEGEE. Trimming took off 7 bases at V and 7 bases at J, with 10 bases between the two ends. The CDR3 is 11 residues long. CDR3 nucleotide sequence: TGTGCCAGCGGGCCTCGGTATACGCAGTATTTT. It encodes CASGPRYTQYF. Drawing the rest from reference TRBV5-8 and TRBJ2-3, the complete variable domain is EAGVTQSPTHLIKTRGQQATLRCSPISGHTSVYWYQQALGLGLQFLLWYDEGEERNRGNFPPRFSGRQFPNYSSELNVNALELEDSALYLCASGPRYTQYFGPGTRLTVL.

The chain is built from TRBV11-2 and TRBJ2-3; D not certain. The germline V gene encodes CDR1 SGHAT and CDR2 FQNNGV. The CDR3 is made up of 15 amino acids. Trimming stripped 3 bases from V and 6 bases from J, with 16 bases between. Here the CDR3 DNA reads TGTGCCAGCAGCTTGGGGTCGTGGCTTTCCGATACGCAGTATTTT. This encodes CASSLGSWLSDTQYF.

The V call is TRBV5-1, the J call TRBJ2-7; 7 positions agree with TRBD2. The germline V gene encodes CDR1 SGHRS and CDR2 YFSETQ. Trimming removed 4 bases from V and 9 bases from J; junction bases left unmatched: 16. The CDR3 is made up of 15 amino acids. The DNA of the CDR3 is TGCGCCAGCAGCCCCGGGACTACCCTCCTACGTGGGCAGTACTTC. Translation gives CASSPGTTLLRGQYF. The full variable domain, its missing parts supplied by reference TRBV5-1 and TRBJ2-7, is KAGVTQTPRYLIKTRGQQVTLSCSPISGHRSVSWYQQTPGQGLQFLFEYFSETQRNKGNFPGRFSGRQFSNSRSEMNVSTLELGDSALYLCASSPGTTLLRGQYFGPGTRLTVT.

The CDR3 spells CASTTTGEGEKLFF. The CDR3 DNA follows: TGTGCCAGTACCACGACAGGGGAAGGTGAAAAACTGTTTTTT. The rearrangement uses TRBV19 and TRBJ1-4; 8 bases match TRBD1. The V gene end was trimmed by 7 bases and the J gene end by 7 bases; junction bases not matched to a gene: 8. Looked up from germline, CDR1 is LNHDA and CDR2 is SQIVND (reference sequence). The CDR3 covers 14 residues.

This chain links TRBV4-1 with TRBJ1-3; D gene ambiguous. Trimming shortened V by 4 bases and J by 1 base, and 8 bases separated the two germline ends. The CDR3 sequence is 14 residues long. In germline, CDR1 is MGHRA, CDR2 YSYEKL. CDR3 sequence (DNA): TGCGCCAGCAGCCCAGACCATTCTGGAAACACCATATATTTT. Protein: CASSPDHSGNTIYF.

This chain joins TRBV28 and TRBJ2-7; perhaps D is TRBD1 or TRBD2 (5 bases each). Trimming removed 7 bases at V and 0 bases at J, with 13 bases between. Germline values: CDR1 MDHEN, CDR2 SYDVKM. CDR3 length: 14 residues. The CDR3 reads CASTPEGNSYEQYF. The CDR3 nucleotides are TGTGCCAGCACACCTGAGGGGAACTCCTACGAGCAGTACTTC.